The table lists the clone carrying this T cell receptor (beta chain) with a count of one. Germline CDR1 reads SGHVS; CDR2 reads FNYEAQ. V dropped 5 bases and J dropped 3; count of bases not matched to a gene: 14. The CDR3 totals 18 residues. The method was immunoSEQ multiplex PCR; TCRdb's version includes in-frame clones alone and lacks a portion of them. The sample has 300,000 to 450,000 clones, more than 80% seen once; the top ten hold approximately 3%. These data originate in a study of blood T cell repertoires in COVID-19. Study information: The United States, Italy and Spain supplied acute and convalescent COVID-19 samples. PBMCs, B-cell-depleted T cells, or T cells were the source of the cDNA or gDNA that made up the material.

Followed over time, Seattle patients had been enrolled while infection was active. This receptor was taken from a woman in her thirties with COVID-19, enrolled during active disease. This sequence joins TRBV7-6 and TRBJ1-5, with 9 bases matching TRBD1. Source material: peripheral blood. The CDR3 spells CASSQEGQGQPPNQPQHF. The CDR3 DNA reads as TGTGCCAGCAGCCAAGAGGGACAGGGACAACCCCCCAATCAGCCCCAGCATTTT.